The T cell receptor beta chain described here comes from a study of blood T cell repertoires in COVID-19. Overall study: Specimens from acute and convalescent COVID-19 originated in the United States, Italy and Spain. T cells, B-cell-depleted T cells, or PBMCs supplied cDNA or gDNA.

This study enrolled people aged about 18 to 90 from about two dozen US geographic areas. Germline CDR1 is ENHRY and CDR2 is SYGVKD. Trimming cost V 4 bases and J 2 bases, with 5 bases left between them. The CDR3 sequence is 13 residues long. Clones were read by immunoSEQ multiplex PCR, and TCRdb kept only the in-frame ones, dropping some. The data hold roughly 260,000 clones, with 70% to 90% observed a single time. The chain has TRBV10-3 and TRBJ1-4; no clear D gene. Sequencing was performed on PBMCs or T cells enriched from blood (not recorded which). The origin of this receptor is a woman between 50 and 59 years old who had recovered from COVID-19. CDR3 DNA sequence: TGTGCCATCAGTGCGGAGACTAATGAAAAACTGTTTTTT. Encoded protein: CAISAETNEKLFF.